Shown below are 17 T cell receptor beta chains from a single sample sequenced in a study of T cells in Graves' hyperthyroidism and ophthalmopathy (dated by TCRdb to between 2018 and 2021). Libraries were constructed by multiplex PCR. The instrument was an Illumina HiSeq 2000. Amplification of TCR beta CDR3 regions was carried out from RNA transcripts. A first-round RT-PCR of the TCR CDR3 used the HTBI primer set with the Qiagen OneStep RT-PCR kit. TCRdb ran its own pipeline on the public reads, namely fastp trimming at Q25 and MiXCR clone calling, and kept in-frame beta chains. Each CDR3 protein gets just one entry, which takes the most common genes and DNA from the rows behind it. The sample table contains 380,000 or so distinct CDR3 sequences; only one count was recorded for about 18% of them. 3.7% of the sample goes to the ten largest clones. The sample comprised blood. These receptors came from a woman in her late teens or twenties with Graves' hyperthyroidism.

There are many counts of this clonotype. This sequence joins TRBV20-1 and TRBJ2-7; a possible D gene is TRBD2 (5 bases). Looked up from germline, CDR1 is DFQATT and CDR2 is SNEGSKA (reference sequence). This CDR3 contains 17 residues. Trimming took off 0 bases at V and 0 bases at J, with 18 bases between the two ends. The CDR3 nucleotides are TGCAGTGCTAGAGATGTTGGGCGGCCTGAGGGCTCCTACGAGCAGTACTTC. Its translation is CSARDVGRPEGSYEQYF.

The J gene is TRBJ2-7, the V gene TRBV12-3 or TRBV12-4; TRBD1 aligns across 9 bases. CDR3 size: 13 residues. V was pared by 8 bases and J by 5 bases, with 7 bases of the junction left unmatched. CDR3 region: CASGGQGSDEQYF. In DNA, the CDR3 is TGTGCCAGCGGAGGACAGGGGTCCGACGAGCAGTACTTC.

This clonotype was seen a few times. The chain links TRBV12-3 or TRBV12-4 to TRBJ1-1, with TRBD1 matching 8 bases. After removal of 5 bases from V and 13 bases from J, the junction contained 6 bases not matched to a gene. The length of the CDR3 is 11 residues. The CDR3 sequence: CASSARDRSFF. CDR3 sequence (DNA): TGTGCCAGCAGTGCCCGGGACAGGAGTTTCTTT.

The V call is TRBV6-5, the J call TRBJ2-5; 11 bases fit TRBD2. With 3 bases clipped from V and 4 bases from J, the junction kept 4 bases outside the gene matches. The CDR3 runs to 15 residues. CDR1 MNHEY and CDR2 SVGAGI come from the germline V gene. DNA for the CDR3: TGTGCCAGCAGTTATGCCGGGACTAGCGGAGAGACCCAGTACTTC. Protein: CASSYAGTSGETQYF.

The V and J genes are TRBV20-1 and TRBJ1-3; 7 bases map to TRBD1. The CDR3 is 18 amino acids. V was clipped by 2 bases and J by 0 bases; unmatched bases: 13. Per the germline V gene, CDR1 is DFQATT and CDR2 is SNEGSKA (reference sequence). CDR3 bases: TGCAGTGCTAGACACAGGGGACGAATTCAACACTCTGGAAACACCATATATTTT. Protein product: CSARHRGRIQHSGNTIYF.

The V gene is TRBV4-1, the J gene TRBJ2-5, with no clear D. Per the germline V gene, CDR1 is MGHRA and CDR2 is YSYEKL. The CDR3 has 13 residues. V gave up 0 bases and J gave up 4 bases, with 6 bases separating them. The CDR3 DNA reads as TGCGCCAGCAGCCAAGATTTCTTAGAGACCCAGTACTTC. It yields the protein CASSQDFLETQYF.

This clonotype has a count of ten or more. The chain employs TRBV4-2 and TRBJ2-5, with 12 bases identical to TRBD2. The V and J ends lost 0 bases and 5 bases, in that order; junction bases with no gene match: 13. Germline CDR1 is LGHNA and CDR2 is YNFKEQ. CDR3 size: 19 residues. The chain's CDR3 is CASSQDLRLAGEIKETQYF. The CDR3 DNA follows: TGTGCCAGCAGCCAAGATTTAAGACTAGCGGGGGAGATTAAGGAGACCCAGTACTTC.

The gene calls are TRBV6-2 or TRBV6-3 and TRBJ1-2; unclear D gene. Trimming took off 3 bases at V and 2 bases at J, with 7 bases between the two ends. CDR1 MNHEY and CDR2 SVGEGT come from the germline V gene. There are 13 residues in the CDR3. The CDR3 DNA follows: TGTGCCAGCAGTTATTGGCAGAACTATGGCTACACCTTC. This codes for CASSYWQNYGYTF.

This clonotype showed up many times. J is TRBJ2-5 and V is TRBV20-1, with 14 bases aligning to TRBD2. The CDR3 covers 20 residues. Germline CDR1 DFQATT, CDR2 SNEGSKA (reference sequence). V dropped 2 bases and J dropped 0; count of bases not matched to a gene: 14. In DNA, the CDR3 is TGCAGTGCTAGACCACCCGCCGGGACTAGCGGGGGCTTGTACCAAGAGACCCAGTACTTC. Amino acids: CSARPPAGTSGGLYQETQYF.

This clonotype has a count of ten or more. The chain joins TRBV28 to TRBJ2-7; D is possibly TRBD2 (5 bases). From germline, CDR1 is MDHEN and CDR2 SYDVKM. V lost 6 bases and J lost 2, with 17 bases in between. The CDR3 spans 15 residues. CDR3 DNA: TGTGCCAGCAGCCTGGCGGGTTCGTGGGCCTACGAGCAGTACTTC. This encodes CASSLAGSWAYEQYF.

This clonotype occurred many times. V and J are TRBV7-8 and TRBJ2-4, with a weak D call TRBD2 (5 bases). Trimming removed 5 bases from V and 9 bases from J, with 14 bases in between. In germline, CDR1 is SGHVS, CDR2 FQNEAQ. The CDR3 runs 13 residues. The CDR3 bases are TGTGCCAGCAGCAAGAGGGAGCAGAGCATTCAGTACTTC. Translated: CASSKREQSIQYF.

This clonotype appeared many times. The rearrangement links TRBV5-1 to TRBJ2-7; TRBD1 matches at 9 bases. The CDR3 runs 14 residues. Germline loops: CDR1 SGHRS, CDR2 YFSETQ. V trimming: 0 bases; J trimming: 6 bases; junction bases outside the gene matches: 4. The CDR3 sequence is CASSLEGQGREQYF. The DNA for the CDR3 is TGCGCCAGCAGCTTGGAGGGACAGGGTCGCGAGCAGTACTTC. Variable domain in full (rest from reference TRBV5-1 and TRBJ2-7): KAGVTQTPRYLIKTRGQQVTLSCSPISGHRSVSWYQQTPGQGLQFLFEYFSETQRNKGNFPGRFSGRQFSNSRSEMNVSTLELGDSALYLCASSLEGQGREQYFGPGTRLTVT.

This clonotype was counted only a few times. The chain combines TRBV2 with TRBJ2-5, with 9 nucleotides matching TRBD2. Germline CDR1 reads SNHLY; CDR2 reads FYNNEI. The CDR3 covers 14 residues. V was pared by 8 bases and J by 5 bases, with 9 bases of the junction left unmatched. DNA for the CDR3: TGTGCCAGCGGCTCTAGCGGGGCAAGGGAGACCCAGTACTTC. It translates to CASGSSGARETQYF.

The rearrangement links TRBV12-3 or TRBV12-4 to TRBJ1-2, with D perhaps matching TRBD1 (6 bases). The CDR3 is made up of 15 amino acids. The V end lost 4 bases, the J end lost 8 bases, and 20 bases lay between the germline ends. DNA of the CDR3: TGTGCCAGCAGTTATATACAGGGTCCCTCGGGGGGCTACACCTTC. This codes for CASSYIQGPSGGYTF.

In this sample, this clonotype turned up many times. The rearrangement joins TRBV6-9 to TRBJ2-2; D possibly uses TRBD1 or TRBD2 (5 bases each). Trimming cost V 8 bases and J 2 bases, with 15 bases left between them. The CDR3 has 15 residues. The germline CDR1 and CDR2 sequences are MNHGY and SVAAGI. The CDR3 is CASRRGRENTGELFF. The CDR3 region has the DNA TGTGCCAGCCGCCGGGGACGGGAAAACACCGGGGAGCTGTTTTTT.

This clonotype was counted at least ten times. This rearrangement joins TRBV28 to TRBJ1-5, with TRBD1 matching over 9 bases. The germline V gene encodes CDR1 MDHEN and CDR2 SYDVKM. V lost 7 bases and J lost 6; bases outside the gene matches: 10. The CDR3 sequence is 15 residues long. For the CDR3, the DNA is TGTGCCAGCAACGGGGGACAGGGACAGGTTCAGCCCCAGCATTTT. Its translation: CASNGGQGQVQPQHF. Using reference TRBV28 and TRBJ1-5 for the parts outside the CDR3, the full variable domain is DVKVTQSSRYLVKRTGEKVFLECVQDMDHENMFWYRQDPGLGLRLIYFSYDVKMKEKGDIPEGYSVSREKKERFSLILESASTNQTSMYLCASNGGQGQVQPQHFGDGTRLSIL.

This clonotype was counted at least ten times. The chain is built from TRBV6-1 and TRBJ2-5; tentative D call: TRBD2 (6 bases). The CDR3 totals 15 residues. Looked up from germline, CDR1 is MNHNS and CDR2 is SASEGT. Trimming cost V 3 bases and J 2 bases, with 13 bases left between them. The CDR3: CASSETGTAQETQYF. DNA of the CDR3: TGTGCCAGCAGTGAGACCGGGACTGCACAAGAGACCCAGTACTTC.